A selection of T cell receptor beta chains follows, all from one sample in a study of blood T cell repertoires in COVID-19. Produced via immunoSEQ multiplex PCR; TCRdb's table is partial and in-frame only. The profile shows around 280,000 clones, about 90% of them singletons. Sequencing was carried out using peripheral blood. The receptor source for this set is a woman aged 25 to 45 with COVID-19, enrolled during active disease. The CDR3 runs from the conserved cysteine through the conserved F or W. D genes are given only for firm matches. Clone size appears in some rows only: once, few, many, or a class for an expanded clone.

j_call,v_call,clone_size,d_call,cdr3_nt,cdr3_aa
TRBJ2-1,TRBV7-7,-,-,TGTGCTAGCAGCTTAGACAGCTACAATGAGCAGTTCTTC,CASSLDSYNEQFF
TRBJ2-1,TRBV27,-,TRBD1,TGTGCCAGCAGGAGTTTTATAGACAGGGGGGACAATGAGCAGTTCTTC,CASRSFIDRGDNEQFF
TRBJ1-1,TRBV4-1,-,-,TGCGCCAGCAGCCGGCAGGAAGAGACTGAAGCTTTCTTT,CASSRQEETEAFF
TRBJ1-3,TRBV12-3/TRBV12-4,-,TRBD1,TGTGCCAGCAGACAGGGGGCCTCAAACACCATATATTTT,CASRQGASNTIYF
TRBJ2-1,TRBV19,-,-,TGTGCCAGTACCCGATACAGCCTCAACGCGGCTAGCGCCGATGCGGAGCAGTTCTTC,CASTRYSLNAASADAEQFF
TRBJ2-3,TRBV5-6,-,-,TGTGCCAGCAGCTTCCCTTTGGCCCCAGATACGCAGTATTTT,CASSFPLAPDTQYF
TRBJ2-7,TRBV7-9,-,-,TGTGCCAGCAGCAGGACAGAAGTACCCTACGAGCAGTACTTC,CASSRTEVPYEQYF
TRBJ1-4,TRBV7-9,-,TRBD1,TGTGCCAGCCGACAGGGGACAAATGAAAAACTGTTTTTT,CASRQGTNEKLFF
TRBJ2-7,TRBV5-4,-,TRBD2,TGTGCCACCGGGACTACCTCTACGAGCGAGCAGTACTTC,CATGTTSTSEQYF
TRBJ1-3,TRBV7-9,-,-,TGTGCCAGCAGCCCGAGTAGGAGTGTGAGAAACACCATATATTTT,CASSPSRSVRNTIYF
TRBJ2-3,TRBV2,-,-,TGTGCCAGCAGTAGGGAGGACACGCAGTATTTT,CASSREDTQYF
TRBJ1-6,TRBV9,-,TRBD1,TGTGCCAGCAGCCCCGACAGGGATAATTCACCCCTCCACTTT,CASSPDRDNSPLHF
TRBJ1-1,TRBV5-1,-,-,TGCGCCAGCAGCTTAGGGAGATTTGGGTTCACTGAAGCTTTCTTT,CASSLGRFGFTEAFF
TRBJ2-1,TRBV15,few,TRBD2,TGTGCCACCAGCAGAGATGGAGTAGCGGGAGTTAATGAGCAGTTCTTC,CATSRDGVAGVNEQFF
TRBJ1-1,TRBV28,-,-,TGTGCCAGTGTGATGCAGGGGGAAGCTTTCTTT,CASVMQGEAFF
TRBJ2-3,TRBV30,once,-,TGTGCCTGGAGTGTACTGCAGGGCACAGATACGCAGTATTTT,CAWSVLQGTDTQYF
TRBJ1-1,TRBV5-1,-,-,TGCGCCAGCAGCTTGGCAGGGTCGGGGAACACTGAAGCTTTCTTT,CASSLAGSGNTEAFF
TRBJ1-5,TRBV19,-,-,TGTGCCAGTAGTATAGGGGGGGACGGCAATCAGCCCCAGCATTTT,CASSIGGDGNQPQHF
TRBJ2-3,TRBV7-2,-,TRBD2,TGTGCCAGCAGCCGGGACTATGCCACAGATACGCAGTATTTT,CASSRDYATDTQYF
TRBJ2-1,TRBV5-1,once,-,TGCGCCAGCAGCATGGCGTATGAGCAGTTCTTC,CASSMAYEQFF
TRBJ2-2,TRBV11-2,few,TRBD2,TGTGCCAGCAGCGGGGTAGCGGGAAACACCGGGGAGCTGTTTTTT,CASSGVAGNTGELFF
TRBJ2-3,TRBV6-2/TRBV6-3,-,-,TGTGCCAGCACCCCAGAGGGCTTCTCCCTTGCGGATACGCAGTATTTT,CASTPEGFSLADTQYF
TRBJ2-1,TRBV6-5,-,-,TGTGCCAGCAGGGTTTCTTTTAGCGGAACTTTTGAGCAGTTCTTC,CASRVSFSGTFEQFF
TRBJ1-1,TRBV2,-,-,TGTGCCAGCAGTGATCCGTCCTTGAACACTGAAGCTTTCTTT,CASSDPSLNTEAFF